This TCR beta chain was identified during a study of blood T cells in healthy people across ages. Regarding the study as a whole: Diversity of TCR beta correlated strongly with naive T cell percentage. Whereas aged donors had fewer naive CD4+ cells, long-lived donors had more of them and higher diversity. Naive and antigen-experienced cells were not separated, limiting conclusive comparison.

Sample-barcoded 5' priming and a J-beta primer mix drove a second PCR of roughly 6 to 12 cycles. TCRdb independently ran MiXCR on the 5' RACE reads; one entry per CDR3 protein. The data contain roughly 2 million distinct CDR3 sequences, roughly 52% of them singletons. On this clonotype: Its antigen is undetermined.

The CDR3 consists of 18 residues. V gave up 4 bases and J gave up 3 bases; unmatched junction bases: 14. Germline CDR1 reads MDHEN; CDR2 reads SYDVKM. The chain has TRBV28 and TRBJ2-3, with 9 bases matching TRBD2. This TCR derives from a woman aged 40 to 55 in good health. Material for sequencing was blood. The CDR3 protein is CASSSGVLAGETTDTQYF. In DNA form, the CDR3 reads TGTGCCAGCAGTTCCGGGGTTTTAGCGGGGGAGACAACAGATACGCAGTATTTT.